The following is a T cell receptor beta chain sequence with its context. These data are taken from a study of blood T cell repertoires in COVID-19. Only in-frame clones appear in the TCRdb table, and some are missing; sequencing was by immunoSEQ multiplex PCR. The sample contains approximately 200,000 clones, about 83% of which appear only once. CDR3 length: 15 residues. Trimming at V came to 4 bases and at J to 6 bases, leaving 11 bases not matched to a gene. Germline V gives CDR1 SNHLY, CDR2 FYNNEI. The source material was peripheral blood. The chain combines TRBV2 with TRBJ2-7, with 8 bases lining up with TRBD1. The sequence was collected from a man in his sixties who had recovered from COVID-19. The CDR3 sequence is CASSGFTGGSAEQYF. CDR3 in DNA: TGTGCCAGCAGTGGTTTTACAGGGGGGTCGGCCGAGCAGTACTTC.